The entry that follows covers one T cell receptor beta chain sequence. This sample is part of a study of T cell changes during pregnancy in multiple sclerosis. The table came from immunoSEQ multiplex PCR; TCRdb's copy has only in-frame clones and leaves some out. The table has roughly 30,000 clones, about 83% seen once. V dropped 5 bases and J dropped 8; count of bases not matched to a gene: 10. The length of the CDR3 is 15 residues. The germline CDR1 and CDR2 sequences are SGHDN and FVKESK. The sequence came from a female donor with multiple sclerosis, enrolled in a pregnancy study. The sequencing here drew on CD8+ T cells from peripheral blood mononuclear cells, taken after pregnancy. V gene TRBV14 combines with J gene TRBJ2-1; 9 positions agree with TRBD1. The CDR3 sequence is CASSYGTGRRDEQFF. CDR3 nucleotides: TGTGCCAGCAGCTACGGGACAGGGCGAAGGGATGAGCAGTTCTTC.